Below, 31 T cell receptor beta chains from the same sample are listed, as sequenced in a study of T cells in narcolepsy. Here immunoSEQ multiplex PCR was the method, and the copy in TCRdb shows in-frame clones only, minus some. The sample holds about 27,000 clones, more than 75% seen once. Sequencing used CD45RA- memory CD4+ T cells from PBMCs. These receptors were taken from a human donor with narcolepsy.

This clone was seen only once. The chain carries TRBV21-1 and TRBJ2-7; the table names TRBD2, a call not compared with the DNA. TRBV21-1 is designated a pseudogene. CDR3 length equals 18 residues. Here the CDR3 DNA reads TGTGCCAGCAGCAATTATCGTCTAGCGGGGGGGAACTCCTACGAGCAGTACTTC. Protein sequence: CASSNYRLAGGNSYEQYF.

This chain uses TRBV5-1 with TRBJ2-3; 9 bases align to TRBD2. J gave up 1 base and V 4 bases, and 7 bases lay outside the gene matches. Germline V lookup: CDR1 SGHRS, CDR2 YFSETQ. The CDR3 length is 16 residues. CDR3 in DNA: TGCGCCAGCAGCACCCAGGGACTAGCCGGCACAGATACGCAGTATTTT. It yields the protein CASSTQGLAGTDTQYF.

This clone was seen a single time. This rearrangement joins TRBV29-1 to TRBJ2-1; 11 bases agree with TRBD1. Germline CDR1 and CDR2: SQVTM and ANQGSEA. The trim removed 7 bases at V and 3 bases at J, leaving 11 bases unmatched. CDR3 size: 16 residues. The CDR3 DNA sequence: TGCAGCGGACGCGGGACAGGGGGATTTAACTACAATGAGCAGTTCTTC. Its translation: CSGRGTGGFNYNEQFF.

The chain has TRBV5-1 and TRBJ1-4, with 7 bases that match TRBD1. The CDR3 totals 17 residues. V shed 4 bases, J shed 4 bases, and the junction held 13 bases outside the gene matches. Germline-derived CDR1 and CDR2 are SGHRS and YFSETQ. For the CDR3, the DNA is TGCGCCAGCAGCAATCGCCGGGACAGCGGAGTTAATGAAAAACTGTTTTTT. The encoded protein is CASSNRRDSGVNEKLFF.

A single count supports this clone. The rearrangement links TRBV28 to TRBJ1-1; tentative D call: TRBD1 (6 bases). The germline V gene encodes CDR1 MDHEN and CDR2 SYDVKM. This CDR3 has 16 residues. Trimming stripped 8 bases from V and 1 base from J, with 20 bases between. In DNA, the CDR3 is TGTGCCAGCCTCTCTTCTGATGGACAGAAGAACACTGAAGCTTTCTTT. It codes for CASLSSDGQKNTEAFF.

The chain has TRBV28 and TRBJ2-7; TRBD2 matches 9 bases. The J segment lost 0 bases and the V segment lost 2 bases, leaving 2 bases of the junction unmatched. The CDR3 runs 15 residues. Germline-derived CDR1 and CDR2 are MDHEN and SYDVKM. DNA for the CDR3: TGTGCCAGCAGTTTAGGCGGGGGGGCCTCCTACGAGCAGTACGTC. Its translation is CASSLGGGASYEQYV.

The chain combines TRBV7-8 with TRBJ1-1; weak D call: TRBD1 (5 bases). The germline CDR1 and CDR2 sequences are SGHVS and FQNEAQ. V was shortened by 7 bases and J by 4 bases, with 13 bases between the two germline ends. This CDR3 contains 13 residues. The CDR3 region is CASNSMQGTEAFF. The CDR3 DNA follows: TGTGCCAGCAATTCAATGCAGGGCACTGAAGCTTTCTTT.

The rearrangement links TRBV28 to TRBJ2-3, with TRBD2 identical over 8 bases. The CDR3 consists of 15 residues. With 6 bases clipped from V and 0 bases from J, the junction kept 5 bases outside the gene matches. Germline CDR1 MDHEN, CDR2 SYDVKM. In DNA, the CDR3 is TGTGCCAGCAGCCCAGCGGGGGACAGCACAGATACGCAGTATTTT. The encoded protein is CASSPAGDSTDTQYF.

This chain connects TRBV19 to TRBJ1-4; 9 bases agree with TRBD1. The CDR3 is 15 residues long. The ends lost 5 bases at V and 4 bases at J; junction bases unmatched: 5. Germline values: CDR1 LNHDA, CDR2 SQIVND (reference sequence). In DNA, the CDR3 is TGTGCCAGTAGTCCCCGGGACAGGGTTAATGAAAAACTGTTTTTT. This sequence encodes CASSPRDRVNEKLFF.

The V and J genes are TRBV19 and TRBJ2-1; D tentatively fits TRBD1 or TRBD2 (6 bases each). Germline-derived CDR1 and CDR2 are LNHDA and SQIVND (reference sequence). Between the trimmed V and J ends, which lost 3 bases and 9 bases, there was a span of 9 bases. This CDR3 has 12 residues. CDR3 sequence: CASSIEGGEQFF. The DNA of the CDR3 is TGTGCCAGTAGTATTGAGGGGGGTGAGCAGTTCTTC.

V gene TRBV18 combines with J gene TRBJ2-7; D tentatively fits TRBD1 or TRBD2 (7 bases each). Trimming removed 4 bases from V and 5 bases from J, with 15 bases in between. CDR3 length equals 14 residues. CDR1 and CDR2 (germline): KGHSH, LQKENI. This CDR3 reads CASSRPGGGHEQYF. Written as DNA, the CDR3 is TGTGCCAGCTCACGGCCAGGGGGGGGCCACGAGCAGTACTTC.

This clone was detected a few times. The CDR3 coding sequence is TGCGCCAGCAGCCAAGTGCGTCGGGCTAGCGGGGGGCACAATGAGCAGTTCTTC. It is translated as CASSQVRRASGGHNEQFF. This rearrangement joins TRBV4-1 to TRBJ2-1, with 11 bases that match TRBD2. The ends lost 1 base at V and 5 bases at J; junction bases unmatched: 10. This CDR3 has 18 residues. Germline V CDR1 and CDR2: MGHRA, YSYEKL.

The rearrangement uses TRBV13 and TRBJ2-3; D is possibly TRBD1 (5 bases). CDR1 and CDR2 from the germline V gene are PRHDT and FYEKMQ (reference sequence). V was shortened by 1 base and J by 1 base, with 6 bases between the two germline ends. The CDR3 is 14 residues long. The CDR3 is CASSLVRGTDTQYF. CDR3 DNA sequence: TGTGCCAGCAGCTTAGTCAGGGGCACAGATACGCAGTATTTT.

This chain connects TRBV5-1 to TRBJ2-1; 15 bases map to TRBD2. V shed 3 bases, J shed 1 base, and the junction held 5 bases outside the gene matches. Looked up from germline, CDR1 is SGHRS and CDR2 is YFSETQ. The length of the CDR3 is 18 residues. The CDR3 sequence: CASSWGLAGGVSYNEQFF. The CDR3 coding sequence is TGCGCCAGCAGCTGGGGACTAGCGGGGGGTGTGTCCTACAATGAGCAGTTCTTC.

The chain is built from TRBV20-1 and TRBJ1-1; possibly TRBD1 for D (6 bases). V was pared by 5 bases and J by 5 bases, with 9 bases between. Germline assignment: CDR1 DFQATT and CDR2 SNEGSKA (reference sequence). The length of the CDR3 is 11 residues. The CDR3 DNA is TGCAGTGCTGAGGGGGAGACTGAAGCTTTCTTT. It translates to CSAEGETEAFF.

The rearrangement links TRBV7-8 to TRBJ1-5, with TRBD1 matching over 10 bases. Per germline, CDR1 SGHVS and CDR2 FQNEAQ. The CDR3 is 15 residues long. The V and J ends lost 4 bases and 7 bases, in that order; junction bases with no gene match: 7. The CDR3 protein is CASSSRDRGDQPQHF. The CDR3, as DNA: TGTGCCAGCAGCTCACGGGACAGGGGTGACCAGCCCCAGCATTTT.

CDR3: CASSLESDTEAFF. CDR3 in DNA: TGTGCCAGCAGCTTAGAGTCAGACACTGAAGCTTTCTTT. The chain links TRBV7-9 to TRBJ1-1, with unresolved D. CDR1 and CDR2 from the germline V gene are SEHNR and FQNEAQ (reference sequence). The length of the CDR3 is 13 residues. V was shortened by 1 base and J by 3 bases, with 6 bases between the two germline ends.

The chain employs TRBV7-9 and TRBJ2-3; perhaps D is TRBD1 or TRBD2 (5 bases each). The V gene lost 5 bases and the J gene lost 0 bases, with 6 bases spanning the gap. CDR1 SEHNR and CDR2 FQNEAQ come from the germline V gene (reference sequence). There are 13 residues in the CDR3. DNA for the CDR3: TGTGCCAGCAGCGGGGGAAGCACAGATACGCAGTATTTT. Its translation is CASSGGSTDTQYF.

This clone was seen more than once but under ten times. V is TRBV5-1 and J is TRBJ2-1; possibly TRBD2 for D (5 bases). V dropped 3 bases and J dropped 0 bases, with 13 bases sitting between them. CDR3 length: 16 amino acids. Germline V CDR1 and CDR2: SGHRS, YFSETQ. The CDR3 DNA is TGCGCCAGCAGCTCCTCCGGGGTGGGCTCCTACAATGAGCAGTTCTTC. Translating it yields CASSSSGVGSYNEQFF.

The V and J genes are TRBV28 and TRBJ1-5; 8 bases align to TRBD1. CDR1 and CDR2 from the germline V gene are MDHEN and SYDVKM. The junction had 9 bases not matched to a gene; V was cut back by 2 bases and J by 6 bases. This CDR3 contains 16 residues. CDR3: CASSLDFGQGIQPQHF. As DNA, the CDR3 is TGTGCCAGCAGTTTAGACTTCGGACAGGGTATTCAGCCCCAGCATTTT.

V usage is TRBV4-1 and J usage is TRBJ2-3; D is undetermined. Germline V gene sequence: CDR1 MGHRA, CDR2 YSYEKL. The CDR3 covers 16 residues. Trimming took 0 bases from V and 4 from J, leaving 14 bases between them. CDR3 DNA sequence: TGCGCCAGCAGCCAAGATGGCAGGTCTGTGGCAGATACGCAGTATTTT. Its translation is CASSQDGRSVADTQYF.

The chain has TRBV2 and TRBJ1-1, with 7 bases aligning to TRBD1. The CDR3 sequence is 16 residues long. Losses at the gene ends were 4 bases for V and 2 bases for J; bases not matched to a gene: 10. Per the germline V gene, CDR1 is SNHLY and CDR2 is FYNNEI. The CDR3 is CASSGGSQGINTEAFF. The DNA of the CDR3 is TGTGCCAGCAGTGGGGGGTCACAGGGGATTAACACTGAAGCTTTCTTT.

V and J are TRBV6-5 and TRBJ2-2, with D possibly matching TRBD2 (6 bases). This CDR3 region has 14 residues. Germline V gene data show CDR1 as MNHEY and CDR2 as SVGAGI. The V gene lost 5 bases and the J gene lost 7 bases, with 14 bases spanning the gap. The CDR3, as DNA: TGTGCCAGCAGTGGCACTAGCTTTATCGGGGAGCTGTTTTTT. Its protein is CASSGTSFIGELFF.

In nucleotides, the CDR3 is TGTGCCAGCAGCCTCAGCACAGGGACCTACAATGAGCAGTTCTTC. Translated, it gives CASSLSTGTYNEQFF. The chain combines TRBV5-5 with TRBJ2-1; the D gene is possibly TRBD1 (6 bases). The germline V and J ends were trimmed by 4 bases and 2 bases, with 13 bases remaining between them. CDR3 length equals 15 residues. In germline, CDR1 is SGHKS, CDR2 YYEKEE (reference sequence).

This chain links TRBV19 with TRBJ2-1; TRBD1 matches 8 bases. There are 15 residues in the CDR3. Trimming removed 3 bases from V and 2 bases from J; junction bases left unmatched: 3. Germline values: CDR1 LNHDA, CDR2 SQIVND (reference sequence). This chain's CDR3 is CASSIDRGAYNEQFF. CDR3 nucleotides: TGTGCCAGTAGTATCGACAGGGGCGCCTACAATGAGCAGTTCTTC.

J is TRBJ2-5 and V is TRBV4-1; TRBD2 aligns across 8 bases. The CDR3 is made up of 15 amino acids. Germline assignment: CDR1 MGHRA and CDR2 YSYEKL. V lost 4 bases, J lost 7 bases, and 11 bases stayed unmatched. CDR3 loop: CASSRGRGAVATQYF. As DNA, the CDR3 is TGCGCCAGCAGCCGGGGGCGGGGGGCAGTCGCGACCCAGTACTTC.

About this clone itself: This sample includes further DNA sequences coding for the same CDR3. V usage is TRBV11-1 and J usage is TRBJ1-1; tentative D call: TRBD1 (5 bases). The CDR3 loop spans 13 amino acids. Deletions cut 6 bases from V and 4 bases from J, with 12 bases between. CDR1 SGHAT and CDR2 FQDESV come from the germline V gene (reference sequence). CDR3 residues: CASSPRGGTEAFF. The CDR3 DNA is TGTGCCAGCAGTCCCCGGGGGGGCACTGAAGCTTTCTTT.

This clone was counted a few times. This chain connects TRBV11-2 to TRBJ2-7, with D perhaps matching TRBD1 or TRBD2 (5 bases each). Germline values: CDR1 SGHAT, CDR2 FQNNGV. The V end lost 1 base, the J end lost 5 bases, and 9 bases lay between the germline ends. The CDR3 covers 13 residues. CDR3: CASSLGRGDEQYV. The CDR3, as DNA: TGTGCCAGCAGCTTAGGTCGAGGGGACGAGCAGTACGTC.

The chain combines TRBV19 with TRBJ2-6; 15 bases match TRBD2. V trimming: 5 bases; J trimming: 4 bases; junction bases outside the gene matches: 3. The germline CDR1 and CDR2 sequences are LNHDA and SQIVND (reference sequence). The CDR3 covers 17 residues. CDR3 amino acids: CASSGTSGGSGANVLTF. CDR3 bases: TGTGCCAGTAGTGGGACTAGCGGGGGGTCGGGGGCCAACGTCCTGACTTTC.

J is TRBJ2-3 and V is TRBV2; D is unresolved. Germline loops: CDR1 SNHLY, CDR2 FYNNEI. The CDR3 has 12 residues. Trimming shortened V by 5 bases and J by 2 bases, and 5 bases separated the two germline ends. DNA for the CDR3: TGTGCCAGCAGTCCACACACAGATACGCAGTATTTT. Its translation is CASSPHTDTQYF.

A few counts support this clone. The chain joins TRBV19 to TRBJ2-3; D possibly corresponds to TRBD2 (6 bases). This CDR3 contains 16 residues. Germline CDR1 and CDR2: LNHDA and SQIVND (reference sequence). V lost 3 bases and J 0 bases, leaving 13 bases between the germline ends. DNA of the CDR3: TGTGCCAGTAGTATTGCACTAGCCGTGAGCACAGATACGCAGTATTTT. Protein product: CASSIALAVSTDTQYF.